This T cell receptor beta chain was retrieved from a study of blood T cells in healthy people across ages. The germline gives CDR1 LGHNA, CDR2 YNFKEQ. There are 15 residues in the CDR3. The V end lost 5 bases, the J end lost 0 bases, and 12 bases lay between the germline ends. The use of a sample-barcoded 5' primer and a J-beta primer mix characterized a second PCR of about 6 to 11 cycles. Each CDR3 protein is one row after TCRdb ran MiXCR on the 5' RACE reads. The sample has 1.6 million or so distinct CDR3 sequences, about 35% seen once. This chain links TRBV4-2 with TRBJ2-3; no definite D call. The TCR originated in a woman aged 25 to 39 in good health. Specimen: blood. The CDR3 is CASSLDDRSTDTQYF. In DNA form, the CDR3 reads TGTGCCAGCAGCTTGGATGACCGAAGCACAGATACGCAGTATTTT.